Given below is one T cell receptor (beta chain) in context. Its cognate antigen is unknown. The data were obtained in a study of Ad26.COV2.S vaccination and SARS-CoV-2 variants. Whole-study findings and limits: Vaccinees and placebo recipients showed similar non-spike TCR breadth. In TCR breadth and depth analyses, total T cell responses may have been underestimated. Reports say spike-specific CD8+ and CD4+ T cell responses covered substantial breadth after vaccination. Relative to placebo recipients, vaccine recipients exhibited elevated spike-specific TCR breadth.

Assay: immunoSEQ multiplex PCR; the TCRdb copy retains only in-frame clones and omits some. The sample has 40,000 to 55,000 clones; roughly 80% are singletons. This CDR3 has 16 residues. The V call is TRBV21-1, the J call TRBJ2-3; no check of the table's D call, TRBD2, against the DNA was made. TRBV21-1 is classified as a pseudogene. The sequence came from a human donor who had recovered from COVID-19. The sample was peripheral blood, taken after recovery from COVID-19. CDR3 region: CASSPGEREYSDTQYF. In nucleotides, the CDR3 is TGTGCCAGCAGTCCCGGGGAGCGGGAGTATTCAGATACGCAGTATTTT.